These 16 T cell receptor beta chains share one sample of origin, sequenced in a study of early stage breast cancer tumors. Profiling relied on immunoSEQ multiplex PCR, and the TCRdb table lists in-frame clones only, not all of them. Among about 36,000 clones listed, less than 80% were seen once. What was sequenced was blood. These receptors all come from a person aged 55 to 70 with breast cancer.

This clone was seen a handful of times. J is TRBJ1-5 and V is TRBV29-1; 12 bases are a match to TRBD1. Trimming at V came to 4 bases and at J to 2 bases, leaving 6 bases not matched to a gene. In germline, CDR1 is SQVTM, CDR2 ANQGSEA. CDR3 length: 16 amino acids. CDR3 amino acids: CSVVGTGGDGNQPQHF. Here the CDR3 DNA reads TGCAGCGTTGTTGGGACAGGGGGCGATGGCAATCAGCCCCAGCATTTT.

The chain is built from TRBV5-1 and TRBJ2-3; 9 bases fit TRBD1. The V segment lost 2 bases and the J segment 4 bases; nucleotides outside the gene matches: 5. The CDR3 covers 15 residues. The germline V gene encodes CDR1 SGHRS and CDR2 YFSETQ. As DNA, the CDR3 is TGCGCCAGCAGCTTACAGGGGGCGTTTGCAGATACGCAGTATTTT. Translation gives CASSLQGAFADTQYF.

In nucleotides, the CDR3 is TGTGCCAGCAGTGAATTTGGGACCCAGGGGAGCGAGCAGTTCTTC. It translates to CASSEFGTQGSEQFF. This chain connects TRBV2 to TRBJ2-1; weak D call: TRBD1 (6 bases). Germline V gives CDR1 SNHLY, CDR2 FYNNEI. The CDR3 extends over 15 amino acids. Trimming left V 2 bases short and J 10 bases short, with 18 bases between.

This clone was observed a handful of times. DNA for the CDR3: TGTGCCAGCAGTGGCGAAGGTGGTCCCTACGAGCAGTACTTC. Translating gives CASSGEGGPYEQYF. This chain links TRBV2 with TRBJ2-7; D is undetermined. The CDR3 spans 14 residues. Trimming removed 4 bases at V and 2 bases at J, with 12 bases between. Germline CDR1 SNHLY, CDR2 FYNNEI.

The chain couples TRBV5-1 to TRBJ2-7; D remains ambiguous. Germline V CDR1 and CDR2: SGHRS, YFSETQ. The CDR3 is 14 residues long. Trimming removed 1 base at V and 2 bases at J, with 10 bases between. The CDR3 protein is CASSLSPPAYEQYF. For the CDR3, the DNA is TGCGCCAGCAGCTTGTCACCTCCTGCCTACGAGCAGTACTTC. Drawing the rest from reference TRBV5-1 and TRBJ2-7, the complete variable domain is KAGVTQTPRYLIKTRGQQVTLSCSPISGHRSVSWYQQTPGQGLQFLFEYFSETQRNKGNFPGRFSGRQFSNSRSEMNVSTLELGDSALYLCASSLSPPAYEQYFGPGTRLTVT.

The CDR3 here is CASSSRLAGRDTQYF. CDR3 coding DNA: TGTGCCAGCAGCTCAAGACTAGCGGGAAGAGATACGCAGTATTTT. The gene calls are TRBV9 and TRBJ2-3; 11 bases agree with TRBD2. V lost 4 bases, J lost 5 bases, and 6 bases stayed unmatched. The germline V gene has CDR1 SGDLS and CDR2 YYNGEE. This CDR3 comprises 15 residues.

The gene calls are TRBV6-4 and TRBJ2-1; D uncertain. CDR3 length: 13 amino acids. Germline V lookup: CDR1 MRHNA, CDR2 SNTAGT. Deletions cut 2 bases from V and 10 bases from J, with 12 bases between. CDR3 protein: CASSDTSEQEQFF. The CDR3 DNA reads TGTGCCAGCAGTGACACAAGCGAGCAGGAGCAGTTCTTC.

Within the sample, this clone is large. The J gene is TRBJ2-3, the V gene TRBV27, with D possibly TRBD2 on 7 matching bases. CDR1 is MNHEY and CDR2 is SMNVEV in the germline V gene (reference sequence). CDR3 length equals 16 residues. Trimming shortened V by 6 bases and J by 0 bases, and 16 bases separated the two germline ends. CDR3 bases: TGTGCCAGCAGCCCTGGGGGGGGCCCAAGCACAGATACGCAGTATTTT. Protein sequence: CASSPGGGPSTDTQYF.

This chain links TRBV11-1 with TRBJ2-5; TRBD2 aligns across 13 bases. This CDR3 region has 16 residues. J was trimmed by 0 bases and V by 5 bases; bases with no gene match: 3. The germline CDR1 and CDR2 sequences are SGHAT and FQDESV (reference sequence). The CDR3 DNA reads TGTGCCAGCAGCCGAGGACTAGCGGGGGACCAAGAGACCCAGTACTTC. This gives the protein CASSRGLAGDQETQYF.

The table lists this clone with a few counts. This chain connects TRBV6-1 to TRBJ1-1; a possible D gene is TRBD1 (5 bases). Trimming pared 10 bases from V and 2 bases from J, leaving 17 bases between. CDR1 is MNHNS and CDR2 is SASEGT in the germline V gene. The CDR3 consists of 14 residues. CDR3 sequence: CAITWGVENTEAFF. CDR3 nucleotide sequence: TGTGCCATAACCTGGGGGGTTGAAAACACTGAAGCTTTCTTT.

The chain couples TRBV6-5 to TRBJ1-2; D may be TRBD1 (6 bases). V dropped 6 bases and J dropped 4 bases, with 18 bases sitting between them. The germline V gene encodes CDR1 MNHEY and CDR2 SVGAGI. The CDR3 is 15 residues long. DNA of the CDR3: TGTGCCAGCAGCTCTGCCGGGGGCTCTCTCTATGGCTACACCTTC. Encoded protein: CASSSAGGSLYGYTF.

This rearrangement joins TRBV5-1 to TRBJ1-4, with D tentatively TRBD1 (5 bases). This CDR3 comprises 15 residues. Trimming took off 4 bases at V and 5 bases at J, with 15 bases between the two ends. The germline V gene has CDR1 SGHRS and CDR2 YFSETQ. The DNA for the CDR3 is TGCGCCAGCAGCGCTGGGACCCCGGGGAATGAAAAACTGTTTTTT. Translation gives CASSAGTPGNEKLFF.

The chain is built from TRBV5-1 and TRBJ1-6; 8 bases are a match to TRBD1. J gave up 5 bases and V 3 bases, and 4 bases lay outside the gene matches. This CDR3 region has 15 residues. The germline V gene encodes CDR1 SGHRS and CDR2 YFSETQ. In nucleotides, the CDR3 is TGCGCCAGCAGCTGGAGGGGACAGGATAATTCACCCCTCCACTTT. This sequence encodes CASSWRGQDNSPLHF.

V is TRBV5-1 and J is TRBJ2-1; 10 bases agree with TRBD1. The CDR3 has 17 amino acids. Germline V gene data show CDR1 as SGHRS and CDR2 as YFSETQ. V was clipped by 0 bases and J by 6 bases; unmatched bases: 9. The CDR3: CASSLAIGQGGTNEQFF. The CDR3 coding sequence is TGCGCCAGCAGCTTGGCTATCGGACAGGGGGGGACCAATGAGCAGTTCTTC.

J is TRBJ1-4 and V is TRBV2, with 10 bases lining up with TRBD1. The germline CDR1 and CDR2 sequences are SNHLY and FYNNEI. Trimming removed 5 bases from V and 7 bases from J; junction bases left unmatched: 10. This CDR3 spans 16 amino acids. Written as DNA, the CDR3 is TGTGCCAGCAGTCCAGAGGGGGGACAGGGGAGTGAAAAACTGTTTTTT. Its translation is CASSPEGGQGSEKLFF.

The rearrangement joins TRBV25-1 to TRBJ1-2; 10 positions match TRBD1. Per germline, CDR1 MGHDK and CDR2 SYGVNS. The CDR3 spans 14 residues. The V segment lost 6 bases and the J segment 6 bases; nucleotides outside the gene matches: 7. CDR3 region: CASSLTGGSDGYTF. The CDR3 coding sequence is TGTGCCAGCAGCCTGACAGGGGGCAGTGATGGCTACACCTTC.